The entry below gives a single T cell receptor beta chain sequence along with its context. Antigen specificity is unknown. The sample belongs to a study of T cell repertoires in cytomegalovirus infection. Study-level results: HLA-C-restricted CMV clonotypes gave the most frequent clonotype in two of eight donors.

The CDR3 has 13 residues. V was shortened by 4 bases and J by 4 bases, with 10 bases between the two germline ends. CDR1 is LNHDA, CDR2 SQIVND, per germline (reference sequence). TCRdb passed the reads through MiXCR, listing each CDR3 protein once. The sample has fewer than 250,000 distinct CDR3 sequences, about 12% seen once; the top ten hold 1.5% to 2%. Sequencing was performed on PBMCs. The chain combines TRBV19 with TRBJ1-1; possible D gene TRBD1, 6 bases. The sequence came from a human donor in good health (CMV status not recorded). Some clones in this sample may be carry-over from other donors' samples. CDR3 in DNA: TGTGCCAGTAGTAACAGGGCGGGCACTGAAGCTTTCTTT. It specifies CASSNRAGTEAFF.